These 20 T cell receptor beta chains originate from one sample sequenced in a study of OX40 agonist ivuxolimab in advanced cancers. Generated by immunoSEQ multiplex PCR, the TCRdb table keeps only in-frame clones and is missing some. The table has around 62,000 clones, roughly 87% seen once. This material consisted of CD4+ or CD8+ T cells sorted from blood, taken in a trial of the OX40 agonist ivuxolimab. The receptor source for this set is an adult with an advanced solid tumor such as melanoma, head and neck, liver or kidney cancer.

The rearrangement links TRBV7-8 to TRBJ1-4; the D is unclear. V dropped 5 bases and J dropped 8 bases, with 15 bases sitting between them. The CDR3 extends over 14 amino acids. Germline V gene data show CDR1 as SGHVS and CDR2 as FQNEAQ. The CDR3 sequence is CASSLGFIREKLFF. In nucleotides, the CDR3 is TGTGCCAGCAGCCTGGGATTCATAAGAGAAAAACTGTTTTTT.

This chain's CDR3 is CASWTGTYTEAFF. CDR3 DNA sequence: TGTGCCAGCTGGACGGGGACCTACACTGAAGCTTTCTTT. J is TRBJ1-1 and V is TRBV27; D is perhaps TRBD1 (5 bases). The CDR3 is made up of 13 amino acids. Trimming stripped 8 bases from V and 3 bases from J, with 13 bases between. Germline values: CDR1 MNHEY, CDR2 SMNVEV (reference sequence).

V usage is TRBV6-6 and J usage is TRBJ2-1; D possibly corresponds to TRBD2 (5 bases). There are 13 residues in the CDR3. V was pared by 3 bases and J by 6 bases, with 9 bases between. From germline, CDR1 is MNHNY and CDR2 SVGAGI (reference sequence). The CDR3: CASSYSTSNEQFF. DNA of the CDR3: TGTGCCAGCAGTTATTCCACTAGCAATGAGCAGTTCTTC.

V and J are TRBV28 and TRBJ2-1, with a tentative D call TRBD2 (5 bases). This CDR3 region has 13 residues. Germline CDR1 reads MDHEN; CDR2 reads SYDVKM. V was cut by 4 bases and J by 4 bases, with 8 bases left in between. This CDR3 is CASSYGLYNEQFF. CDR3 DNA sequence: TGTGCCAGCAGTTACGGACTGTACAATGAGCAGTTCTTC.

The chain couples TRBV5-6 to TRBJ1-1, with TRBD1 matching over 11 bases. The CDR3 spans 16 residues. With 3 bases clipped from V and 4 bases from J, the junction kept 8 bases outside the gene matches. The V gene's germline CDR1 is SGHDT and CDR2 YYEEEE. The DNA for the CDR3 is TGTGCCAGCAGCTGGGGGACAGGGGGATTTAGCACTGAAGCTTTCTTT. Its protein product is CASSWGTGGFSTEAFF.

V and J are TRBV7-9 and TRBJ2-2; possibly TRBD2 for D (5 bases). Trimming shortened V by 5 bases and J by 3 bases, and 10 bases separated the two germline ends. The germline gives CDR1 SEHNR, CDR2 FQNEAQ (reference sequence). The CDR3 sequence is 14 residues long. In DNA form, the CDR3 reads TGTGCCAGCAGCCCCGGGATTTACACCGGGGAGCTGTTTTTT. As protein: CASSPGIYTGELFF.

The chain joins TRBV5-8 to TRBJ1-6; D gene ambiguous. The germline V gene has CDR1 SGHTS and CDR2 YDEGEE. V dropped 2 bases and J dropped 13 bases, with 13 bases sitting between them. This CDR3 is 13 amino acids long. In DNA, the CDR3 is TGTGCCAGCAGCTTTCCCGGCGCGTCGCCCCTCCACTTT. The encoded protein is CASSFPGASPLHF.

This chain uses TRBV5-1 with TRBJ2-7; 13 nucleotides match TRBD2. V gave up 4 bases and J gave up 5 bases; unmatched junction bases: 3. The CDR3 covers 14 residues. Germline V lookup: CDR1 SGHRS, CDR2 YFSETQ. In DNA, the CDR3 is TGCGCCAGCAGCATTACTAGCGGGAGGGACGAGCAGTACTTC. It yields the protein CASSITSGRDEQYF. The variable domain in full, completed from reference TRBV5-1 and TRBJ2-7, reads KAGVTQTPRYLIKTRGQQVTLSCSPISGHRSVSWYQQTPGQGLQFLFEYFSETQRNKGNFPGRFSGRQFSNSRSEMNVSTLELGDSALYLCASSITSGRDEQYFGPGTRLTVT.

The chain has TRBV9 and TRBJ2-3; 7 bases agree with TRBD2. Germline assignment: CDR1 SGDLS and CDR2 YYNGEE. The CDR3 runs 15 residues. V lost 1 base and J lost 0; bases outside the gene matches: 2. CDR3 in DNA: TGTGCCAGCAGCGTAAGCGGGACTAGCACAGATACGCAGTATTTT. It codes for CASSVSGTSTDTQYF.

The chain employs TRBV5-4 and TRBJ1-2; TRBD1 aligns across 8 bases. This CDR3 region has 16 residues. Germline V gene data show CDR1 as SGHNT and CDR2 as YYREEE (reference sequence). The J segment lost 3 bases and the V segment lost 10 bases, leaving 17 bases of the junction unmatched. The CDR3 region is CASNYGGGDRHYGYTF. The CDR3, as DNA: TGTGCCTCTAATTACGGAGGGGGGGACAGGCACTATGGCTACACCTTC. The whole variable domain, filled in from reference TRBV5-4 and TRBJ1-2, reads ETGVTQSPTHLIKTRGQQVTLRCSSQSGHNTVSWYQQALGQGPQFIFQYYREEENGRGNFPPRFSGLQFPNYSSELNVNALELDDSALYLCASNYGGGDRHYGYTFGSGTRLTVV.

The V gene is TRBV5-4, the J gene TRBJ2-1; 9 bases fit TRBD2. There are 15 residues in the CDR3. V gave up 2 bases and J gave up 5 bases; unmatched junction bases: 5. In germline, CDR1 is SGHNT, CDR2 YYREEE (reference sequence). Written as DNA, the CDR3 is TGTGCCAGCAGCTTAAAGCGGGAGGTTAACAATGAGCAGTTCTTC. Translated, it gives CASSLKREVNNEQFF.

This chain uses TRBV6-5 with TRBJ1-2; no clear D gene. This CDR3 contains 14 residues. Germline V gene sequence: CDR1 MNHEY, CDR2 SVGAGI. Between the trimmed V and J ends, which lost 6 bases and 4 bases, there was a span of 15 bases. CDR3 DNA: TGTGCCAGCAGCCCCTGGGCGGCGGCCTATGGCTACACCTTC. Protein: CASSPWAAAYGYTF.

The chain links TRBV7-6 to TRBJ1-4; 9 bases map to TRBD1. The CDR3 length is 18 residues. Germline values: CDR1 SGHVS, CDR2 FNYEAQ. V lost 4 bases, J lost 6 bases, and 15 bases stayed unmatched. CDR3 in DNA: TGTGCCAGCAGCTCCCCAGCCCAACAGGGGGCTTTGGATGAAAAACTGTTTTTT. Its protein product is CASSSPAQQGALDEKLFF.

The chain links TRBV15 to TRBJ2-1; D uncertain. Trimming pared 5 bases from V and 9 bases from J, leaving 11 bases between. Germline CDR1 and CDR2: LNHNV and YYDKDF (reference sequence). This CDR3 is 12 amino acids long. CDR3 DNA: TGTGCCACCAGCCCCGGGCTTCCTGAGCAGTTCTTC. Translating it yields CATSPGLPEQFF.

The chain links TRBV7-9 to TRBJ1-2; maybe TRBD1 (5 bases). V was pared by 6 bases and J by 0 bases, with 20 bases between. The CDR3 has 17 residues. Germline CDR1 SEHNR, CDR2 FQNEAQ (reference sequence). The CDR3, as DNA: TGTGCCAGCAGTAAAGGGGCCAGCGGGCCAGCTAACTATGGCTACACCTTC. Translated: CASSKGASGPANYGYTF.

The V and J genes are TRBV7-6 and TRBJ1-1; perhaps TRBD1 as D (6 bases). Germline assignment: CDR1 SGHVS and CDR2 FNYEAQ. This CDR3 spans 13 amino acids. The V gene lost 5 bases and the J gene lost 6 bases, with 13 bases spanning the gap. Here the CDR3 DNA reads TGTGCCAGCAGCCCCCCGGGGGCAGCTGAAGCTTTCTTT. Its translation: CASSPPGAAEAFF.

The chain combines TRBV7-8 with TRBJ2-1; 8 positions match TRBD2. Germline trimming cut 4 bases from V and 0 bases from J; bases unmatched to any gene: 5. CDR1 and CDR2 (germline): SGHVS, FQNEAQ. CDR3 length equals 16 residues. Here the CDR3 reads CASSSKRESSYNEQFF. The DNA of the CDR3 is TGTGCCAGCAGCTCCAAGCGGGAGAGCTCCTACAATGAGCAGTTCTTC.

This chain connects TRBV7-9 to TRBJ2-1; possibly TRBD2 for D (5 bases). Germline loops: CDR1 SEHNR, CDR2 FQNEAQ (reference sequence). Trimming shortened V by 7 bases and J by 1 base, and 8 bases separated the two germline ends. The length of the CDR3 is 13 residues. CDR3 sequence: CASNSVSYNEQFF. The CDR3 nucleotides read TGTGCCAGCAATAGCGTATCCTACAATGAGCAGTTCTTC.

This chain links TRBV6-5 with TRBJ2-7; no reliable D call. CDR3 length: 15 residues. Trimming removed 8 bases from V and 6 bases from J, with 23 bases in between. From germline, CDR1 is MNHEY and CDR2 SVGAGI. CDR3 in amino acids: CASRKSLLGLLEQYV. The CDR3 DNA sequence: TGTGCCAGCCGAAAGTCCCTTCTAGGTCTGCTCGAGCAGTACGTC.

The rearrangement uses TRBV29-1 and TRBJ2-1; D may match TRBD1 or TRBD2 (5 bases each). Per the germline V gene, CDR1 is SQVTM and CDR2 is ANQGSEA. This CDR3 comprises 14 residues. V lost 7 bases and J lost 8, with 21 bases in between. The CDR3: CSGGHGTRNHEQFF. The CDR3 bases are TGCAGCGGAGGACACGGGACCAGGAATCATGAGCAGTTCTTC.